Sequencing of this T cell receptor (beta chain) was carried out in a study of T cell responses to AZD1222 COVID-19 vaccine. Looking at the study overall: Second-dose schedules of about 4 or about 12 weeks were combined.

Study observations and caveats: Increases in Spike-specific TCR breadth and depth were seen after two AZD1222 doses. The donor group comprised mostly white British people and more females; the analysis possibly underestimated clonal diversity. Per reports, nearly half of all spike-specific TCRs target regions that are unmutated in variants.

V was cut by 0 bases and J by 10 bases, with 21 bases left in between. The germline V gene encodes CDR1 SGHNT and CDR2 YENEEA. CDR3 size: 17 residues. This clone was seen just once. Its target is not known. Data came from immunoSEQ multiplex PCR; TCRdb stores just in-frame clones and leaves some out. The sample yields about 120,000 clones, about 91% seen once. The TCR originated in an adult in good health. This rearrangement joins TRBV11-3 to TRBJ1-4; D possibly corresponds to TRBD1 (6 bases). The input for sequencing was peripheral blood, taken on day 0 of AZD1222 vaccination. In DNA form, the CDR3 reads TGTGCCAGCAGCTTAGAAACAGGGAGAGATCGAGGTGGAAAACTGTTTTTT. Protein sequence: CASSLETGRDRGGKLFF.